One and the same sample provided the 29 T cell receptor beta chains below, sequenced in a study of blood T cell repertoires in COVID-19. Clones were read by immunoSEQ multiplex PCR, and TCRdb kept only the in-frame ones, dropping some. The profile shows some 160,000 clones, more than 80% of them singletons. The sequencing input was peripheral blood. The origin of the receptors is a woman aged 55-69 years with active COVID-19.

The CDR3 sequence is CASSYPGLAALGEQYF. CDR3 sequence (DNA): TGTGCCAGCAGCTACCCGGGACTAGCGGCCCTCGGCGAGCAGTACTTC. V and J are TRBV5-4 and TRBJ2-7; 11 nucleotides line up with TRBD2. Germline CDR1 is SGHNT and CDR2 is YYREEE (reference sequence). Trimming cost V 3 bases and J 6 bases; bases outside gene matches: 11. The CDR3 extends over 16 amino acids.

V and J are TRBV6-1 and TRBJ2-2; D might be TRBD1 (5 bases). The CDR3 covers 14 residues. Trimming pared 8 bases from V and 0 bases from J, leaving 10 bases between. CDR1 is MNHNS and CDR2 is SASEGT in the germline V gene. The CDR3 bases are TGTGCCAGCGACAGTCCCTCGAACACCGGGGAGCTGTTTTTT. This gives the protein CASDSPSNTGELFF.

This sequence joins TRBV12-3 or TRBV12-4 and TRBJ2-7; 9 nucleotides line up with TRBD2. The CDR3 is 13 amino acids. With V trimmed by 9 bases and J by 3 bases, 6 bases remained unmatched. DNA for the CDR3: TGTGCCAGTCGGTCTAGCGGGAACTACGAGCAGTACTTC. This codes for CASRSSGNYEQYF.

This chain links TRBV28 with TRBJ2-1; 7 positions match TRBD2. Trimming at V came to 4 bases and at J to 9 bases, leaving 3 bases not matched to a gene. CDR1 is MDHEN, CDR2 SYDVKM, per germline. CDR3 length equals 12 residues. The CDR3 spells CASSSIAGEQFF. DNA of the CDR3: TGTGCCAGCAGTTCCATAGCGGGTGAGCAGTTCTTC.

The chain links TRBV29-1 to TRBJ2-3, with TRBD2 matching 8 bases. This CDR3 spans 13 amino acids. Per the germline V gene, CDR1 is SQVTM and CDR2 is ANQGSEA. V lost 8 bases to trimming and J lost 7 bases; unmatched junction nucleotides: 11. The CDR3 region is CSSRAGELNTQYF. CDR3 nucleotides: TGCAGCTCAAGAGCGGGAGAGTTGAATACGCAGTATTTT.

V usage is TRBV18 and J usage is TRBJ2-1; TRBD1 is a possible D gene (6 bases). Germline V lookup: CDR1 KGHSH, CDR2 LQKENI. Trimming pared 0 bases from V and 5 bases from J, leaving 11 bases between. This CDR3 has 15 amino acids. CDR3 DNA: TGTGCCAGCTCACCACCCAATACAGGGAACAATGAGCAGTTCTTC. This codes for CASSPPNTGNNEQFF.

The CDR3 here is CASSQGGNPNEKLFF. CDR3 sequence (DNA): TGTGCCAGCAGCCAGGGTGGCAATCCTAATGAAAAACTGTTTTTT. The V and J genes are TRBV7-3 and TRBJ1-4; a possible D gene is TRBD1 (5 bases). Germline CDR1 reads SGHTA; CDR2 reads FQGTGA. The CDR3 covers 15 residues. Deletions cut 5 bases from V and 3 bases from J, with 13 bases between.

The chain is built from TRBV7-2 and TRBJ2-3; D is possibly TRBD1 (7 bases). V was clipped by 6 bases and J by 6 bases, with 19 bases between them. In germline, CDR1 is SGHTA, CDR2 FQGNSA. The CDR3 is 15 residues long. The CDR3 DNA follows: TGTGCCAGCAGTCCTCTCGGGCAGGGGGGCGATACGCAGTATTTT. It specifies CASSPLGQGGDTQYF.

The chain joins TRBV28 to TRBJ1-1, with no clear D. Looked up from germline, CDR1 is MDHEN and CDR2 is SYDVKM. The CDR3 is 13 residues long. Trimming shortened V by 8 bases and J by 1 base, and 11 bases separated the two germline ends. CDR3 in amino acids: CASHHGGNTEAFF. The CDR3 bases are TGTGCCAGCCACCACGGCGGGAACACTGAAGCTTTCTTT.

The CDR3 reads CASTQRPFRETDEQYF. For the CDR3, the DNA is TGTGCCAGCACCCAACGGCCCTTCAGGGAAACTGACGAGCAGTACTTC. V gene TRBV5-5 combines with J gene TRBJ2-7, with a possible D match to TRBD1 (5 bases). Trimming stripped 6 bases from V and 5 bases from J, with 24 bases between. The CDR3 length is 16 residues. Germline V lookup: CDR1 SGHKS, CDR2 YYEKEE (reference sequence).

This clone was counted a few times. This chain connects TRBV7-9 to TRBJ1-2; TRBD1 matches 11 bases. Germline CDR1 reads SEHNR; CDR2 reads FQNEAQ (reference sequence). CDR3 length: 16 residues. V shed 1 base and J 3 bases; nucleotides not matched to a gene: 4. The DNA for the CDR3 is TGTGCCAGCAGCTTAGTGGGGGGACAGGGGGACTATGGCTACACCTTC. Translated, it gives CASSLVGGQGDYGYTF. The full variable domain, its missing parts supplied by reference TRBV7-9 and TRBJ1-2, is DTGVSQNPRHKITKRGQNVTFRCDPISEHNRLYWYRQTLGQGPEFLTYFQNEAQLEKSRLLSDRFSAERPKGSFSTLEIQRTEQGDSAMYLCASSLVGGQGDYGYTFGSGTRLTVV.

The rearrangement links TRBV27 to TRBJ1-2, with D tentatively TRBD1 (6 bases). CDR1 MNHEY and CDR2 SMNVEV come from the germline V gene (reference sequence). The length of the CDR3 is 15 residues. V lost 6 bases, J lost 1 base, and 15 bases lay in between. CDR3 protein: CASSSTFRGNYGYTF. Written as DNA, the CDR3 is TGTGCCAGCAGCTCCACCTTCAGGGGTAACTATGGCTACACCTTC.

CDR3 residues: CASRVAGDVTDTQYF. CDR3 DNA: TGTGCCAGCAGGGTAGCGGGAGATGTAACAGATACGCAGTATTTT. The V gene is TRBV3-1 (or the pseudogene TRBV3-2), the J gene TRBJ2-3; 9 nucleotides match TRBD2. The J segment lost 3 bases and the V segment lost 6 bases, leaving 7 bases of the junction unmatched. This CDR3 contains 15 residues. Germline CDR1 reads LGHDT; CDR2 reads YNNKEL (reference sequence).

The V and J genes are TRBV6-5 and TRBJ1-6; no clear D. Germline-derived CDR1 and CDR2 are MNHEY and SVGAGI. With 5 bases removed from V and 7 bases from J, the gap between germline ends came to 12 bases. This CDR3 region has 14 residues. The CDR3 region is CASSRARGNSPLHF. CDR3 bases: TGTGCCAGCAGTCGGGCAAGAGGGAATTCACCCCTCCACTTT.

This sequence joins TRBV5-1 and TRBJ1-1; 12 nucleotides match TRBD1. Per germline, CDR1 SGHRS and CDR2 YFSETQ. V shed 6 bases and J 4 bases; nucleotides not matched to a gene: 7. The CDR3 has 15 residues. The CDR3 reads CASTPLGQGATEAFF. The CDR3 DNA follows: TGCGCCAGCACTCCTCTGGGACAGGGGGCCACTGAAGCTTTCTTT. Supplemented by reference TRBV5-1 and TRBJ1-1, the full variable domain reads KAGVTQTPRYLIKTRGQQVTLSCSPISGHRSVSWYQQTPGQGLQFLFEYFSETQRNKGNFPGRFSGRQFSNSRSEMNVSTLELGDSALYLCASTPLGQGATEAFFGQGTRLTVV.

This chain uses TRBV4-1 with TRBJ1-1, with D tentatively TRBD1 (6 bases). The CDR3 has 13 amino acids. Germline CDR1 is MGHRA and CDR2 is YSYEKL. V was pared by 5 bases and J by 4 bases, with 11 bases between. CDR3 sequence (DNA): TGCGCCAGCAGCTTGGCCAGGGGCACTGAAGCTTTCTTT. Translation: CASSLARGTEAFF.

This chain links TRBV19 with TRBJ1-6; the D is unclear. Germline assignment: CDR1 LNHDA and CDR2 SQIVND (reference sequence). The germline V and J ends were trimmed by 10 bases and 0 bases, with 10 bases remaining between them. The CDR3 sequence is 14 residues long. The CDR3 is CATHPSSYNSPLHF. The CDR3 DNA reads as TGTGCCACCCACCCCAGCTCCTATAATTCACCCCTCCACTTT.

The CDR3 loop is CASSYPLALAGNTGELFF. The CDR3 DNA sequence: TGTGCCAGCAGTTACCCCCTCGCCCTAGCGGGGAACACCGGGGAGCTGTTTTTT. V is TRBV6-2 or TRBV6-3 and J is TRBJ2-2, with TRBD2 matching 8 bases. V was pared by 2 bases and J by 1 base, with 9 bases of the junction left unmatched. The CDR3 length is 18 residues. The germline gives CDR1 MNHEY, CDR2 SVGEGT.

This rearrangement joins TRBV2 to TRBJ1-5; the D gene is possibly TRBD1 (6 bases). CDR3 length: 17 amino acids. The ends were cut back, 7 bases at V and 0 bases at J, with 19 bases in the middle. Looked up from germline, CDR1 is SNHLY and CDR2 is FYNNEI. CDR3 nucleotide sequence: TGTGCCAGCACCCTTATGGACAGTTCTTATAGCAATCAGCCCCAGCATTTT. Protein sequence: CASTLMDSSYSNQPQHF.

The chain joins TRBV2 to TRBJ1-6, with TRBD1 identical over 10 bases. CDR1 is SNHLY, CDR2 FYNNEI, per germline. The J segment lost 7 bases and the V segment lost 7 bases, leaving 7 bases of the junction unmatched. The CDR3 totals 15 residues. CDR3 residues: CASTRQGARNSPLHF. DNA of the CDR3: TGTGCCAGCACTCGACAGGGGGCGAGGAATTCACCCCTCCACTTT.

As DNA, the CDR3 is TGTGCCAGCAGTTTTGAGACTAGCGGGAGGCGCATCTCCTACGAGCAGTACTTC. Translating it yields CASSFETSGRRISYEQYF. The gene calls are TRBV6-2 or TRBV6-3 and TRBJ2-7; 13 bases line up with TRBD2. The CDR3 runs 18 residues. Germline V CDR1 and CDR2: MNHEY, SVGEGT. Unmatched junction bases numbered 9, after V lost 4 bases and J lost 0 bases.

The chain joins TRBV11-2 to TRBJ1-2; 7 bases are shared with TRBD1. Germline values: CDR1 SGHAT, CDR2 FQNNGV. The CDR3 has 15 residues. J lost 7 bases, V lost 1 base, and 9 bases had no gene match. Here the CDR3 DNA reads TGTGCCAGCAGCTTAGTAGTAAACAGGGGAAGTGGCTACACCTTC. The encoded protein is CASSLVVNRGSGYTF.

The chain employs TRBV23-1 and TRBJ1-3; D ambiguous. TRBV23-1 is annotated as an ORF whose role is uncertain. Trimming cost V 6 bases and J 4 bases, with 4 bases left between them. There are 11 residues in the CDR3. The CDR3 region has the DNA TGCGCCAGCAGCCTAGGAAACACCATATATTTT. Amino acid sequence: CASSLGNTIYF.

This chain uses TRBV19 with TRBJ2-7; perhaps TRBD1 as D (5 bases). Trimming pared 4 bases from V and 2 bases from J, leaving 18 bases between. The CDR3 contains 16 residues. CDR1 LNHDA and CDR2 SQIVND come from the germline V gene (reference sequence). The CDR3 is CASSSPADGQTYEQYF. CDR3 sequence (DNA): TGTGCCAGTAGTAGTCCTGCGGACGGACAAACCTACGAGCAGTACTTC.

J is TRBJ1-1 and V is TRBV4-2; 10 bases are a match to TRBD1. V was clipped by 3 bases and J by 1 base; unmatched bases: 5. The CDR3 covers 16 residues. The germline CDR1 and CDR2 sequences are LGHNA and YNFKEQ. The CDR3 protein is CASSQAGTGANTEAFF. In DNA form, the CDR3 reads TGTGCCAGCAGCCAGGCCGGGACAGGGGCGAACACTGAAGCTTTCTTT.

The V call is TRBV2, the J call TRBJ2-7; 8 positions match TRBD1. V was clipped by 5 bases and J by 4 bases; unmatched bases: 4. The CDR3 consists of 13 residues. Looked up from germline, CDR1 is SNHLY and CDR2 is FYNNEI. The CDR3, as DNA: TGTGCCAGCAGTTCAGGGGGCAGGTACGAGCAGTACTTC. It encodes CASSSGGRYEQYF. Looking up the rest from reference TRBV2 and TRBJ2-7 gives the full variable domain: EPEVTQTPSHQVTQMGQEVILRCVPISNHLYFYWYRQILGQKVEFLVSFYNNEISEKSEIFDDQFSVERPDGSNFTLKIRSTKLEDSAMYFCASSSGGRYEQYFGPGTRLTVT.

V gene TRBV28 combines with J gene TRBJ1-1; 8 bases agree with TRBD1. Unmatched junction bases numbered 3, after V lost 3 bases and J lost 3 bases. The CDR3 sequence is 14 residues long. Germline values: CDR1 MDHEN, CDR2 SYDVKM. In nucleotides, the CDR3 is TGTGCCAGCAGTTTGTGGACAGGGCACACTGAAGCTTTCTTT. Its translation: CASSLWTGHTEAFF.

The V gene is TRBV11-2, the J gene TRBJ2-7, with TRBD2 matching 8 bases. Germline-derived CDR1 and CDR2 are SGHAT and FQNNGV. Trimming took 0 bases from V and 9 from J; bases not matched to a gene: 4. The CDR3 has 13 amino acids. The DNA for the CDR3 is TGTGCCAGCAGCTTAGATCTGGGACTAGGGCAGTACTTC. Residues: CASSLDLGLGQYF.

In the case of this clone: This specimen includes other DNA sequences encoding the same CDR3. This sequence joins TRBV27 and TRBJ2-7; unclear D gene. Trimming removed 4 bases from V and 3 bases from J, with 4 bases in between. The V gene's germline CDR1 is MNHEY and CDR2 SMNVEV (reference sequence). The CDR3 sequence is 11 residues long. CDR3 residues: CASSSGYEQYF. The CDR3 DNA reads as TGTGCCAGCAGTTCCGGCTACGAGCAGTACTTC.